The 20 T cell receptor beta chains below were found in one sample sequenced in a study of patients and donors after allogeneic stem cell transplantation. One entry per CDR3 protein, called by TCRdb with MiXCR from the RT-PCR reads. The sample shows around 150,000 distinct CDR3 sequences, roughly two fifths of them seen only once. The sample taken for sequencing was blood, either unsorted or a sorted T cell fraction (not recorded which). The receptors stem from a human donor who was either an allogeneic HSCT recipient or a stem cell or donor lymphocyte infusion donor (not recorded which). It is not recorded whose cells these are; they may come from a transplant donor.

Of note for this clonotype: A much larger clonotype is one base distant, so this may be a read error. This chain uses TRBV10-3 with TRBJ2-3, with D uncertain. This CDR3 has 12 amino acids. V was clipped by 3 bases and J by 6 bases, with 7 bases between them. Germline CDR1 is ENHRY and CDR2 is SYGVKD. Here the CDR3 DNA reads TGTGCCATCAGTGACCTTCCGGATACGCAGTATTTT. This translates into CAISDLPDTQYF.

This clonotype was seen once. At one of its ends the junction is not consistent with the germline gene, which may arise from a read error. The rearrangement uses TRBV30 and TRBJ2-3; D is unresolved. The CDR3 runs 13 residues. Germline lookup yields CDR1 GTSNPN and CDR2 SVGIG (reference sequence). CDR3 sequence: CAWSPRATDTHYF. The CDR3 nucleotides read TGTGCCTGGAGTCCACGGGCTACAGATACGCACTATTTT. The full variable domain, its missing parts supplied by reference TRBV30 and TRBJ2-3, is SQTIHQWPATLVQPVGSPLSLECTVEGTSNPNLYWYRQAAGRGLQLLFYSVGIGQISSEVPQNLSASRPQDRQFILSSKKLLLSDSGFYLCAWSPRATDTHYFGPGTRLTVL.

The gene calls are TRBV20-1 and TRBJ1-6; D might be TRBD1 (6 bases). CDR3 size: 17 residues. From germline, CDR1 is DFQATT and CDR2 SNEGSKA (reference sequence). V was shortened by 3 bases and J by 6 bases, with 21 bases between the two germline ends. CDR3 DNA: TGCAGTGCTAGGGACTTAGAGGGGGAATGGGTTAATTCACCCCTCCACTTT. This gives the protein CSARDLEGEWVNSPLHF.

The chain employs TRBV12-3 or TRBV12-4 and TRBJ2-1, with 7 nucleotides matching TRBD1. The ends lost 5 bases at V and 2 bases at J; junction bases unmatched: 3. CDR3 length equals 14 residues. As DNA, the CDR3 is TGTGCCAGCAGTCCCGGGACAGCCTACAATGAGCAGTTCTTC. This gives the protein CASSPGTAYNEQFF.

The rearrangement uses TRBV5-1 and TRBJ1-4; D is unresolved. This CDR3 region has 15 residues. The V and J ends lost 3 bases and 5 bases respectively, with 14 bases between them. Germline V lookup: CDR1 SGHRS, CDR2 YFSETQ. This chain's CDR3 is CASSSTRTENEKLFF. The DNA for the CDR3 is TGCGCCAGCAGCTCTACCCGGACCGAAAATGAAAAACTGTTTTTT.

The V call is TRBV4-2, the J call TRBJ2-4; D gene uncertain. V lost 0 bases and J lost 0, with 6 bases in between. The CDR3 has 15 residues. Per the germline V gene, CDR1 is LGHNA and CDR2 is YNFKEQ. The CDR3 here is CASSQEVKAKNIQYF. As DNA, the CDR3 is TGTGCCAGCAGCCAAGAAGTGAAAGCCAAAAACATTCAGTACTTC.

CDR3 amino acids: CASWVGYEQYF. CDR3 coding DNA: TGTGCCAGCTGGGTGGGGTACGAGCAGTACTTC. The rearrangement uses TRBV28 and TRBJ2-7, with D hard to call. Trimming pared 8 bases from V and 4 bases from J, leaving 9 bases between. The CDR3 is made up of 11 amino acids. In germline, CDR1 is MDHEN, CDR2 SYDVKM.

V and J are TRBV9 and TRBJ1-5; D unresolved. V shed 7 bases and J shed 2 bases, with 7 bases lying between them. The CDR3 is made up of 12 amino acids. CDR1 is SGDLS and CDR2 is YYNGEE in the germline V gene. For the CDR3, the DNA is TGTGCCAGCCAAAGAGGCAATCAGCCCCAGCATTTT. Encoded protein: CASQRGNQPQHF.

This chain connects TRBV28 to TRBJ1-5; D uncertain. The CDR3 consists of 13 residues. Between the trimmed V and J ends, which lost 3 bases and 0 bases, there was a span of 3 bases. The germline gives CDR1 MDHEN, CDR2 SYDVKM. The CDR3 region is CASSFASNQPQHF. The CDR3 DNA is TGTGCCAGCAGTTTCGCTAGCAATCAGCCCCAGCATTTT.

The CDR3 DNA follows: TGTGCCAGCAGTCTGATTCAGGGTTCCGAGCAGTACGTC. Its translation is CASSLIQGSEQYV. V usage is TRBV12-3 or TRBV12-4 and J usage is TRBJ2-7, with a tentative D call TRBD1 (5 bases). The V gene lost 5 bases and the J gene lost 6 bases, with 14 bases spanning the gap. CDR3 length: 13 residues.

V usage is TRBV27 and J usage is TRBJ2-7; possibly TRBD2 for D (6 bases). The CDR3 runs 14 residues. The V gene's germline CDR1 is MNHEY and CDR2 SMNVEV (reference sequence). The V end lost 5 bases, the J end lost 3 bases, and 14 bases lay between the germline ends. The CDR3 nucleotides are TGTGCCAGCAGTCCGACTAGTGCTTACTACGAGCAGTACGTC. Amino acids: CASSPTSAYYEQYV.

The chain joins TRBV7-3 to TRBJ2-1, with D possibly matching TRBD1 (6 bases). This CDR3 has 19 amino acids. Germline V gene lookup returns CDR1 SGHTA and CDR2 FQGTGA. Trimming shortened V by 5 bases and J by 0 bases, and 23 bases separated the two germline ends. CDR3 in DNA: TGTGCCAGCAGCCCAATTGGGTGGGGCACAGGGAGCTCCTACAATGAGCAGTTCTTC. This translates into CASSPIGWGTGSSYNEQFF.

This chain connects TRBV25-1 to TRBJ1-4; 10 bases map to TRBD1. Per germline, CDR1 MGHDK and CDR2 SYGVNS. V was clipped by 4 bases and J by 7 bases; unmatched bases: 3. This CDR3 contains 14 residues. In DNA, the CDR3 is TGTGCCAGCAGTGGACAGGGGGCGGGTGAAAAACTGTTTTTT. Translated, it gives CASSGQGAGEKLFF.

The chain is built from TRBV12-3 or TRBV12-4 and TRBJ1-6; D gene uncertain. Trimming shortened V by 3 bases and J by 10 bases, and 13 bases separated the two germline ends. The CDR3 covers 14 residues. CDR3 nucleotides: TGTGCCAGCAGTTTGGGAGGGTCCGGCTCACCCCTCCACTTT. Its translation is CASSLGGSGSPLHF.

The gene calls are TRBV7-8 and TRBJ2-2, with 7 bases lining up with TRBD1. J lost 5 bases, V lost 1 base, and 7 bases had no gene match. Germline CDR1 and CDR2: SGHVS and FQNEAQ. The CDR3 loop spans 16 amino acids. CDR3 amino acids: CASSLGKGARTGELFF. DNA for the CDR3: TGTGCCAGCAGCTTAGGCAAGGGGGCACGGACCGGGGAGCTGTTTTTT.

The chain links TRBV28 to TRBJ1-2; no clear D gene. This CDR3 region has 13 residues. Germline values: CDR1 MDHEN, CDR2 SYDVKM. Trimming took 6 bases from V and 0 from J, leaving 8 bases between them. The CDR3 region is CASSLRANYGYTF. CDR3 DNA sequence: TGTGCCAGCAGCCTCAGAGCTAACTATGGCTACACCTTC.

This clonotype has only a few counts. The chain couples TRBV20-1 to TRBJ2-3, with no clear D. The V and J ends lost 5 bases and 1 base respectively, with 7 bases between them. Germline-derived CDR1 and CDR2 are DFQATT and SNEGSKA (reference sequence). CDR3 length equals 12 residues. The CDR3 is CSARFRTDTQYF. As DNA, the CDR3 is TGCAGTGCTCGGTTTCGCACAGATACGCAGTATTTT.

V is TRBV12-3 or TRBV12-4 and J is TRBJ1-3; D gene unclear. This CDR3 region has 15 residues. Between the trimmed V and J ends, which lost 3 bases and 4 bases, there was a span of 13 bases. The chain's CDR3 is CASSFKSSWGNTIYF. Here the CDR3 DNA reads TGTGCCAGCAGTTTCAAGAGCAGCTGGGGAAACACCATATATTTT.

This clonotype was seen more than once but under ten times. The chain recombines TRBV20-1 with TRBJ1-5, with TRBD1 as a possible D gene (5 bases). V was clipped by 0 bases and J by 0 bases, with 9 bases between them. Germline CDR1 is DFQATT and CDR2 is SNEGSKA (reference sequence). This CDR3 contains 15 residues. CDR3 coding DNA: TGCAGTGCTAGAGATGTCAGGGTTAGCAATCAGCCCCAGCATTTT. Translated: CSARDVRVSNQPQHF.

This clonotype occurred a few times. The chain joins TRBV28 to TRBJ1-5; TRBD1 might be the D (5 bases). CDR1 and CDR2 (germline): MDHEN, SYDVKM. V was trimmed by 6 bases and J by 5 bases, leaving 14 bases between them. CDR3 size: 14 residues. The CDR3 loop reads CASSLTGPYQPQHF. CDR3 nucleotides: TGTGCCAGCAGCCTTACAGGACCATATCAGCCCCAGCATTTT.